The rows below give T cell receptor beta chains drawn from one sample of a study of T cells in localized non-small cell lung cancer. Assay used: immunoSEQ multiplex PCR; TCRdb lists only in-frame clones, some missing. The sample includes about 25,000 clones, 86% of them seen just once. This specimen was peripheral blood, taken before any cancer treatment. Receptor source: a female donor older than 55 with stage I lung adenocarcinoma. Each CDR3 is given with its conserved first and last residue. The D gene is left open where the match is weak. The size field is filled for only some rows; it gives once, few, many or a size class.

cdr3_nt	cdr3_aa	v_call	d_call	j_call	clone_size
TGTGCCAGCAGTTTACGGTCAGACTACGAGCAGTACTTC	CASSLRSDYEQYF	TRBV28	.	TRBJ2-7	once
TGTGCCAGCAGCTTTGAATCTGCTCCGGGACGGAGGAATAACTATGGCTACACCTTC	CASSFESAPGRRNNYGYTF	TRBV7-9	.	TRBJ1-2	.
TGTGCCTGGAGTGTGGGTGGGAGAGGCCAAGAGACCCAGTACTTC	CAWSVGGRGQETQYF	TRBV30	.	TRBJ2-5	.
TGCGCCAGCAGCTTGGTTGGGGACACTTCCACAGATACGCAGTATTTT	CASSLVGDTSTDTQYF	TRBV5-1	.	TRBJ2-3	.
TGTGCCAGCAGTTCGAGCGGTCCACGCCCTAGCACAGATACGCAGTATTTT	CASSSSGPRPSTDTQYF	TRBV5-6	.	TRBJ2-3	.
TGTGCCAGTCAAGTGGGGCTGAATCAGCCCCAGCATTTT	CASQVGLNQPQHF	TRBV19	.	TRBJ1-5	.
TGTGCCAGCTCTCAACCCACCTTGGACAGGGGGATTAGCACAGATACGCAGTATTTT	CASSQPTLDRGISTDTQYF	TRBV18	TRBD1	TRBJ2-3	.
TGTGCCAGCAGCTTAGCCTGGGGGGGATCGGGCACTGAAGCTTTCTTT	CASSLAWGGSGTEAFF	TRBV7-9	.	TRBJ1-1	.
TGTGCCACCTCTCCAGGGGGCTCGAACAATGAGCAGTTCTTC	CATSPGGSNNEQFF	TRBV10-3	TRBD1	TRBJ2-1	.
TGTGCCAGCTCATCGGGACAGGGCAAATCTGGAAACACCATATATTTT	CASSSGQGKSGNTIYF	TRBV18	TRBD1	TRBJ1-3	.
TGTGCCAGCAGCTTCCGCCAGGGAAGGGAGACCCAGTACTTC	CASSFRQGRETQYF	TRBV7-2	.	TRBJ2-5	once
TGTGCCTGGAGGGACACAGGAGTAACTAATGAAAAACTGTTTTTT	CAWRDTGVTNEKLFF	TRBV30	.	TRBJ1-4	.
TGTGCCAGCAGCGCTCGAGAGAATCAGCCCCAGCATTTT	CASSARENQPQHF	TRBV2	.	TRBJ1-5	few
TGTGCCAGCAGCCCCGGAGCGGGGGTTACCTACGAGCAGTACTTC	CASSPGAGVTYEQYF	TRBV4-2	TRBD2	TRBJ2-7	.
TGTGCCTGGGATGATGGGCACTATCAGGGCTACACCTTC	CAWDDGHYQGYTF	TRBV30	.	TRBJ1-2	once
TGTGCCAGTAGTATGATGACAGGGTCCTTGGGGGCCAACGTCCTGACTTTC	CASSMMTGSLGANVLTF	TRBV19	TRBD1	TRBJ2-6	.
TGTGCCAGCAGCAAAGAGGCGGACAGGGGGCGATTCTATGAGCAGTTCTTC	CASSKEADRGRFYEQFF	TRBV21-1	.	TRBJ2-1	.
TGTGCCAGCAGACACGTTGACAGCAATCAGCCCCAGCATTTT	CASRHVDSNQPQHF	TRBV6-5	.	TRBJ1-5	once
TGTGCCAGCAGCTTGAGGTATTCCTACGAGCAGTACTTC	CASSLRYSYEQYF	TRBV5-6	.	TRBJ2-7	.
TGTGCCAGCAGCTTCGGGACAGACTATGGCTACACCTTC	CASSFGTDYGYTF	TRBV5-4	TRBD1	TRBJ1-2	few
TGTGCCAGCAGCTCCCGGACAGGCCAAGAGACCCAGTACTTC	CASSSRTGQETQYF	TRBV11-2	TRBD1	TRBJ2-5	.
TGTGCCAGTAGGACCCGGGACGGGGTAAACTATGGCTACACCTTC	CASRTRDGVNYGYTF	TRBV19	.	TRBJ1-2	.
TGTGCCAGCAGTTCCAACACAGGAAGAACCTATGGCTACACCTTC	CASSSNTGRTYGYTF	TRBV27	.	TRBJ1-2	.
TGTGCCAGCAGCCACCCGGTAGCGACCTACAATGAGCAGTTCTTC	CASSHPVATYNEQFF	TRBV6-6	.	TRBJ2-1	.
TGTGCCAGCTGGCAGGGGGCTAGCAATCAGCCCCAGCATTTT	CASWQGASNQPQHF	TRBV27	TRBD1	TRBJ1-5	.
TGCGCCAGCAGCACGGGCCAATTGCCCATGAACACTGAAGCTTTCTTT	CASSTGQLPMNTEAFF	TRBV5-1	.	TRBJ1-1	.
TGTGCCAGCAGTCGTACCGAAGGACAGGGATCCTACGAGCAGTACTTC	CASSRTEGQGSYEQYF	TRBV6-6	TRBD1	TRBJ2-7	.
TGTGCCATTATGGACACTTTGAACACTGAAGCTTTCTTT	CAIMDTLNTEAFF	TRBV10-3	.	TRBJ1-1	.
TGTGCCAGCAGAGGGACAAGGGGGCGCACAGATACGCAGTATTTT	CASRGTRGRTDTQYF	TRBV27	TRBD1	TRBJ2-3	once
TGTGCCAGCAGCTTACCAGGGGTTAACTATGGCTACACCTTC	CASSLPGVNYGYTF	TRBV5-4	.	TRBJ1-2	.
TGCGCCAGCAGTGAACAGGGACGGCTTGGGGCTTTCTTT	CASSEQGRLGAFF	TRBV10-1	.	TRBJ1-1	few
TGTGCCAGCAGCGTAGGCAGCCCTGCTTTTAATGAAAAACTGTTTTTT	CASSVGSPAFNEKLFF	TRBV9	.	TRBJ1-4	.
TGTGCCAGCAGCTGGACAGGGACTAACTATGGCTACACCTTC	CASSWTGTNYGYTF	TRBV11-2	TRBD1	TRBJ1-2	.
TGTGCCAGCGGAAGGGAGATGAACACTGAAGCTTTCTTT	CASGREMNTEAFF	TRBV6-5	.	TRBJ1-1	.
TGCGCCAGCAGAACTAGCGGCCCTTACAATGAGCAGTTCTTC	CASRTSGPYNEQFF	TRBV10-2	TRBD2	TRBJ2-1	.
TGTGCCAGCAGTTTCTGGGCCTTGGCAAACACCATATATTTT	CASSFWALANTIYF	TRBV27	.	TRBJ1-3	.
TGTGCCAGCAGCTTGGGGGCGGGGGCCTCCTACAATGAGCAGTTCTTC	CASSLGAGASYNEQFF	TRBV5-4	.	TRBJ2-1	.
TGTGCCAGCAGCCACCTTCCCCTGAGATACACTGAAGCTTTCTTT	CASSHLPLRYTEAFF	TRBV14	.	TRBJ1-1	few
TGTGCCAGCAGTTTGGGGTACGTAGGGGAGCAGTTCTTC	CASSLGYVGEQFF	TRBV27	.	TRBJ2-1	.
TGCGCCAGCAGCCTTGGCGGCAACTATGGCTACACCTTC	CASSLGGNYGYTF	TRBV5-1	.	TRBJ1-2	few
TGTGCCAGCTCACCAATTGGACAGGGGGAGACGGAGCAGTTCTTC	CASSPIGQGETEQFF	TRBV18	TRBD1	TRBJ2-1	.
TGTGCCAGCAGTGAAGTGGCGGGGGGCCCCCTTTCCTACGAGCAGTACTTC	CASSEVAGGPLSYEQYF	TRBV2	TRBD2	TRBJ2-7	.
TGCAGCGTTGAAGAGGGGTTAGGCTACACCTTC	CSVEEGLGYTF	TRBV29-1	.	TRBJ1-2	.
TGTGCCAGCAGTGCGGGGAGGGTTAGCAATCAGCCCCAGCATTTT	CASSAGRVSNQPQHF	TRBV2	.	TRBJ1-5	.
TGTGCCAGCAGCCAAGGATGGGATACGCAGTATTTT	CASSQGWDTQYF	TRBV14	.	TRBJ2-3	.
TGTGCCAGCAGATTTGGACGGGATACGCAGTATTTT	CASRFGRDTQYF	TRBV27	.	TRBJ2-3	once
TGTGCCAGCAGCTTGGCCGAAGACGTCGGAATCCGTGGTAACTATGGCTACACCTTC	CASSLAEDVGIRGNYGYTF	TRBV5-6	.	TRBJ1-2	once
TGTGCCAGCAGCTTATCCCCCCTCGATGAGCAGTTCTTC	CASSLSPLDEQFF	TRBV11-3	.	TRBJ2-1	.
TGTGCCAGCAGCTTAACAGGGGGCTTAGCTTTCTTT	CASSLTGGLAFF	TRBV7-9	TRBD1	TRBJ1-1	.